A single sample is the source of the 8 T cell receptor beta chains below, sequenced in a study of cytomegalovirus exposure and HLA in healthy donors. Sequencing was performed with immunoSEQ multiplex PCR; in TCRdb, only in-frame clones are kept and a portion is missing. This table has 120,000 or so clones, roughly 82% appearing once. The specimen sequenced was PBMCs. These receptor sequences come from a man younger than 35 in good health and CMV-seronegative.

The V call is TRBV7-6, the J call TRBJ2-7; TRBD1 aligns across 9 bases. V shed 1 base, J shed 6 bases, and the junction held 10 bases outside the gene matches. The CDR3 is 16 amino acids. Germline V CDR1 and CDR2: SGHVS, FNYEAQ. DNA for the CDR3: TGTGCCAGCAGCTTAGTGCCGGGACAGGGAAACGGCGAGCAGTACTTC. Amino acid sequence: CASSLVPGQGNGEQYF.

This clone was seen a handful of times. The chain combines TRBV23-1 with TRBJ2-7, with 10 bases fitting TRBD2. Being an ORF, TRBV23-1 has a function that is uncertain. The CDR3 contains 14 residues. Trimming took 4 bases from V and 4 from J; bases not matched to a gene: 4. The CDR3: CASSRTSGLYEQYF. As DNA, the CDR3 is TGCGCCAGCAGTCGGACTAGCGGATTGTACGAGCAGTACTTC.

The chain couples TRBV30 to TRBJ2-2; D perhaps matches TRBD2 (6 bases). The CDR3 totals 14 residues. CDR1 GTSNPN and CDR2 SVGIG come from the germline V gene (reference sequence). V gave up 3 bases and J gave up 5 bases, with 13 bases separating them. CDR3 in amino acids: CAWSAGFETGELFF. Here the CDR3 DNA reads TGTGCCTGGAGCGCGGGATTCGAGACCGGGGAGCTGTTTTTT.

CDR3 in DNA: TGTGCCAGTGCGCCCCGGACAGCCCATTATGGCTACACCTTC. Encoded protein: CASAPRTAHYGYTF. The chain links TRBV19 to TRBJ1-2; possibly TRBD1 for D (6 bases). CDR3 length: 14 amino acids. Trimming removed 8 bases at V and 5 bases at J, with 18 bases between. The germline CDR1 and CDR2 sequences are LNHDA and SQIVND (reference sequence).

The chain uses TRBV6-5 and TRBJ1-2, with no clear D. CDR3 length: 13 amino acids. V shed 4 bases and J shed 6 bases, with 12 bases lying between them. Germline-derived CDR1 and CDR2 are MNHEY and SVGAGI. CDR3: CASSSLGGHGYTF. CDR3 nucleotides: TGTGCCAGCAGTTCTCTCGGCGGTCATGGCTACACCTTC.

This clone appeared a single time. The junction shows a germline mismatch at one end, possibly a read error. The gene calls are TRBV7-7 and TRBJ2-7, with 12 bases identical to TRBD2. The germline gives CDR1 SSHAT, CDR2 FNYEAQ (reference sequence). The CDR3 extends over 17 amino acids. In nucleotides, the CDR3 is TGTGCTAGCAGCCCCGGACTAGCGGGGTCGAGCTCCTACGAGCAGTACTTC. As protein: CASSPGLAGSSSYEQYF.

V and J are TRBV5-1 and TRBJ2-6; D unresolved. CDR3 length equals 15 residues. Trimming took 3 bases from V and 0 from J, leaving 7 bases between them. The V gene's germline CDR1 is SGHRS and CDR2 YFSETQ. The CDR3 DNA follows: TGCGCCAGCAGCTCATCCGGCTCTGGGGCCAACGTCCTGACTTTC. Its translation is CASSSSGSGANVLTF.

The table lists this clone with a few counts. The J gene is TRBJ2-5, the V gene TRBV6-1; 14 bases line up with TRBD2. The CDR3 sequence is 15 residues long. Looked up from germline, CDR1 is MNHNS and CDR2 is SASEGT. V lost 7 bases, J lost 5 bases, and 6 bases stayed unmatched. The CDR3 loop is CASTGLAGGGETQYF. CDR3 bases: TGTGCCAGCACCGGACTAGCGGGAGGAGGTGAGACCCAGTACTTC.